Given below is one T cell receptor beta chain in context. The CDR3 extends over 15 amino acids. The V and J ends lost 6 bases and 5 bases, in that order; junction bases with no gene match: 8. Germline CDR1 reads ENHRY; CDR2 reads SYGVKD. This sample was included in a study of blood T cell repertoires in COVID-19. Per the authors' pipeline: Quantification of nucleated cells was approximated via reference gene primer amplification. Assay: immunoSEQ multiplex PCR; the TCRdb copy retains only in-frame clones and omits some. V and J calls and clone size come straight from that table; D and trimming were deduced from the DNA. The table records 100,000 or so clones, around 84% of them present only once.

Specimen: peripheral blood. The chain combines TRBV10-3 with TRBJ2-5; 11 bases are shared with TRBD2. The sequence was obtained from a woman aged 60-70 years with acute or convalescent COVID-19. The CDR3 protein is CAIRGTSGVRETQYF. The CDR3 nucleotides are TGTGCCATCAGGGGGACTAGCGGAGTTAGGGAGACCCAGTACTTC.